A single TCR beta chain is shown here with its context. This entry is derived from a study of blood T cell repertoires in COVID-19. As for the study in general: Researchers got acute and convalescent COVID-19 samples from the United States, Italy and Spain.

Study processing details: Amplification of reference gene primers was used by the study to estimate nucleated cell counts. Repertoires were generated with immunoSEQ multiplex PCR, while TCRdb's copy carries only in-frame clones and drops some. V, J and clone size were drawn from that table, and D and trimming were deduced from the DNA. The sample has approximately 36,000 clones; roughly 90% are singletons. Germline V CDR1 and CDR2: GTSNPN, SVGIG (reference sequence). The CDR3 runs 13 residues. Trimming removed 8 bases at V and 1 base at J, with 14 bases between. The sample taken for sequencing was peripheral blood. The rearrangement joins TRBV30 to TRBJ1-1, with D perhaps matching TRBD1 (5 bases). The sequence came from a human donor in a cohort sampled during active COVID-19. CDR3 region: CALEGVGNTEAFF. In nucleotides, the CDR3 is TGTGCCCTCGAAGGGGTGGGGAACACTGAAGCTTTCTTT.